Listed here is a single T cell receptor beta chain. Additional DNA sequences in this sample encode the identical CDR3. Germline CDR1 reads MNHEY; CDR2 reads SVGAGI. This CDR3 has 14 amino acids. The junction had 1 base not matched to a gene; V was cut back by 0 bases and J by 6 bases. Assay: immunoSEQ multiplex PCR; the TCRdb copy retains only in-frame clones and omits some. The sample carries about 130,000 clones, around four fifths recorded once. This sample stems from a study of cytomegalovirus exposure and HLA in healthy donors. The sequenced material came from PBMCs. The sequence was obtained from a man aged 25 to 45 in good health and CMV-seropositive. The V and J genes are TRBV6-5 and TRBJ2-2, with 7 nucleotides matching TRBD1. The CDR3 region is CASSYSQGAGELFF. Written as DNA, the CDR3 is TGTGCCAGCAGTTACTCCCAGGGGGCCGGGGAGCTGTTTTTT.